This TCR beta chain was sequenced for a study of T cell repertoires in cytomegalovirus infection (dated by TCRdb to the late 2010s). General notes on the study: The HLA type of each donor mattered for the analysis, because public TCR beta signatures pointed to carriage of CMV infection along with the matching HLA type. What the study reported, not specific to this receptor: In both this cohort and an independent cohort of 352 donors, the cumulative frequency of public TCR beta family members distinguished carriers of CMV infection plus the relevant HLA type. The ex vivo response was dominated by HLA-C-restricted CMV-specific TCR beta clonotypes, which also provided the single most frequent clonotype in two of eight donors.

The CDR3, from cysteine to phenylalanine, totals 14 residues. Only the CDR3 region is kept as DNA, spanning 42 bases read in frame from base 1. The germline V gene provides CDR1 MDHEN and CDR2 SYDVKM. Trimmed from V: 2 bases; trimmed from J: 3 bases; junction bases lacking a gene match: 1. The table lists this clonotype with many counts. Its recognized antigen is unknown. Base qualities are not recorded, but no much larger clone differs from it by a single base. Sequencing took place on an Illumina HiSeq 1500. TCRdb reprocessed the public reads (quality trimming at Q25 with fastp, clone calling with MiXCR) and kept in-frame beta chains. Identical CDR3 proteins give one entry, which carries the most common genes and DNA. The sample table shows roughly 640,000 distinct CDR3 sequences, and roughly a quarter are seen once. The leading ten clones occupy 6.5% to 10% of the sample.

The source material was CD8+ T cells from PBMCs. This receptor was identified in a human donor in good health (CMV status not recorded). Some clones in this sample may be carry-over from other donors' samples. Recombination connected TRBV28 to TRBJ2-5; 9 bases in between match TRBD2. CDR3 region: CASSLLAGKETQYF. DNA sequence: TGTGCCAGCAGTTTACTAGCGGGGAAAGAGACCCAGTACTTC. Reference TRBV28 and TRBJ2-5 genes cover what lies past the CDR3, so the full variable domain is DVKVTQSSRYLVKRTGEKVFLECVQDMDHENMFWYRQDPGLGLRLIYFSYDVKMKEKGDIPEGYSVSREKKERFSLILESASTNQTSMYLCASSLLAGKETQYFGPGTRLLVL.